This is a list of T cell receptor beta chains from one sample in a study of cytomegalovirus exposure and HLA in healthy donors. Libraries were prepared by immunoSEQ multiplex PCR; TCRdb keeps only in-frame clonotypes and omits some of them. The data contain about 160,000 clones, 75% to 80% of them seen just once; the ten biggest clones take up around 1%. Sequenced: PBMCs. All receptors come from a woman between 50 and 59 years old in good health and CMV-seropositive. CDR3s include the opening cysteine and the closing phenylalanine or tryptophan. D genes are given only for firm matches. Rows give clone size only sometimes, using once, few, many, or a class for an expanded clone.

TRBV2	few	TRBJ2-7	TRBD2	TGTGCCAGCAGTGACGGGAGGGGACGTTGGAACGAGCAGTACTTC	CASSDGRGRWNEQYF
TRBV11-2	NA	TRBJ2-7	NA	TGTGCCAGCAGCCCAGGTAACTACGAGCAGTACTTC	CASSPGNYEQYF
TRBV11-2	once	TRBJ2-7	TRBD1	TGTGCCAGCAGCCTAACAACAGGGGACCAATCCTACGAGCAGTACTTC	CASSLTTGDQSYEQYF
TRBV27	NA	TRBJ2-1	NA	TGTGCCAGCAGTTTTGGTCCACAGTACAATGAGCAGTTCTTC	CASSFGPQYNEQFF
TRBV7-9	NA	TRBJ2-7	NA	TGTGCCAGCAGCTTAATGGGAGATACCTACGAGCAGTACTTC	CASSLMGDTYEQYF
TRBV7-2	NA	TRBJ2-7	NA	TGTGCCAGCAGCTTCCAGACTGCGTACGAGCAGTACTTC	CASSFQTAYEQYF
TRBV11-2	NA	TRBJ2-5	NA	TGTGCCAGCAGCGGCCCCGGGGGTATACAAGAGACCCAGTACTTC	CASSGPGGIQETQYF
TRBV2	few	TRBJ1-5	TRBD1	TGTGCCAGCAGTGAGGACAGGGTTCAGCCCCAGCATTTT	CASSEDRVQPQHF
TRBV2	NA	TRBJ2-5	TRBD2	TGTGCCAGCACCGGGACTAGCGGGGGAGAGACCCAGTACTTC	CASTGTSGGETQYF
TRBV10-2	NA	TRBJ2-4	NA	TGCGCCAGCAGTGCCCAACTAGCCAAAAACATTCAGTACTTC	CASSAQLAKNIQYF
TRBV7-2	NA	TRBJ1-5	NA	TGTGCCAGCAGCTTAGCGGGTCCCGGGCAGGGCTATCAGCCCCAGCATTTT	CASSLAGPGQGYQPQHF
TRBV28	NA	TRBJ2-4	TRBD2	TGTGCCAGCAGTTTATCATTACGCGGGGGGCGGAAAAACATTCAGTACTTC	CASSLSLRGGRKNIQYF
TRBV6-5	NA	TRBJ1-1	NA	TGTGCCAGCAGGAAAGACCCGCTGGGGCAAGCTTTCTTT	CASRKDPLGQAFF
TRBV6-1	NA	TRBJ2-1	TRBD2	TGTGCCAGCACCGGGGGGGGCGGCTCCTACAATGAGCAGTTCTTC	CASTGGGGSYNEQFF
TRBV19	NA	TRBJ1-2	NA	TGTGCCAGTACCCGAGGAACGGGGTATGGCTACACCTTC	CASTRGTGYGYTF
TRBV7-2	NA	TRBJ1-5	NA	TGTGCCAGCAGCTCCGGGAGCTGGGATCAGCCCCAGCATTTT	CASSSGSWDQPQHF
TRBV5-6	NA	TRBJ1-4	NA	TGTGCCAGCAGCAAACAGTCTTCGGGAGGTGAAAAACTGTTTTTT	CASSKQSSGGEKLFF
TRBV29-1	NA	TRBJ1-3	NA	TGCAGCGTCGCCGCGGGCTCTGGAAACACCATATATTTT	CSVAAGSGNTIYF
TRBV7-9	NA	TRBJ1-3	NA	TGTGCCAGCAGCTTAAAAGGGGCCAGCTCTGGAAACACCATATATTTT	CASSLKGASSGNTIYF
TRBV25-1	few	TRBJ1-1	NA	TGTGCCAGCAGTGAATATTTCTCAGAAGACACTGAAGCTTTCTTT	CASSEYFSEDTEAFF
TRBV29-1	NA	TRBJ1-5	NA	TGCAGCATACAGGAAAATAGCAATCAGCCCCAGCATTTT	CSIQENSNQPQHF
TRBV18	NA	TRBJ1-1	NA	TGTGCCAGCTCACCCGCACAGAACGAAGCTTTCTTT	CASSPAQNEAFF
TRBV5-6	NA	TRBJ2-1	TRBD1	TGTGCCAGCAGCTTGGGACAGGGTAGGAATGAGCAGTTCTTC	CASSLGQGRNEQFF
TRBV28	NA	TRBJ2-7	TRBD1	TGTGCCAGCAGTTCGGGACAGGGGTACGAGCAGTACTTC	CASSSGQGYEQYF
TRBV29-1	NA	TRBJ1-4	NA	TGCAGCGTTGAAGATCAGGGAACTAATGAAAAACTGTTTTTT	CSVEDQGTNEKLFF
TRBV6-6	few	TRBJ1-4	NA	TGTGCCAGCAGTCCTCCCGGACGGGAAAATGAAAAACTGTTTTTT	CASSPPGRENEKLFF
TRBV5-1	NA	TRBJ1-4	TRBD1	TGCGCCAGCAGCTCCGGACAGGGTGGTGAAAAACTGTTTTTT	CASSSGQGGEKLFF
TRBV11-2	NA	TRBJ2-5	TRBD2	TGTGCCAGCAGCGCCGGGACTAGCGGGGGGGCTGAGACCCAGTACTTC	CASSAGTSGGAETQYF
TRBV28	NA	TRBJ1-2	NA	TGTGCCAGCAGTTTAATGGCCAATGGGGCTATTAACTATGGCTACACCTTC	CASSLMANGAINYGYTF
TRBV6-6	NA	TRBJ1-1	NA	TGTGCCAGCAGAGTCAGGGCTAATGAAGCTTTCTTT	CASRVRANEAFF
TRBV4-3	NA	TRBJ2-1	NA	TGCGCCAGCAGCCGCCGGACTGGTAATGAGCAGTTCTTC	CASSRRTGNEQFF
TRBV5-5	NA	TRBJ1-1	NA	TGTGCCAGCGCCCTAGCCAGATTTAACACTGAAGCTTTCTTT	CASALARFNTEAFF
TRBV28	NA	TRBJ1-5	NA	TGTGCCAGCAGTTTAGGAGGGGTCCTTAGCAATCAGCCCCAGCATTTT	CASSLGGVLSNQPQHF
TRBV6-1	NA	TRBJ2-1	TRBD1	TGTGCCAGCAGTGAGGTTCCGGGGACAGGAGGGCAGTTCTTC	CASSEVPGTGGQFF